This T cell receptor (beta chain) was documented in a study of neurological immune-mediated disorders. This clonotype has ten or more counts. Synthesis of cDNA was accomplished via 5'RACE employing 10-nucleotide random UMIs. Via MiXCR, TCRdb re-called the 5' RACE reads, giving one row per CDR3 protein. The table has tens of thousands of distinct CDR3 sequences, around 4.8% seen once. Trimming removed 1 base from V and 10 bases from J, with 11 bases in between. CDR3 length: 13 residues. CDR1 LGHDT and CDR2 YNNKEL come from the germline V gene (reference sequence). The receptor's source is a woman aged 50 to 60 with multiple sclerosis. Sequencing was performed on PBMCs. This chain connects TRBV3-1 to TRBJ2-1; D is unclear. The CDR3 protein is CASSQGPRGEQFF. In DNA, the CDR3 is TGTGCCAGCAGCCAAGGTCCTCGAGGAGAGCAGTTCTTC.